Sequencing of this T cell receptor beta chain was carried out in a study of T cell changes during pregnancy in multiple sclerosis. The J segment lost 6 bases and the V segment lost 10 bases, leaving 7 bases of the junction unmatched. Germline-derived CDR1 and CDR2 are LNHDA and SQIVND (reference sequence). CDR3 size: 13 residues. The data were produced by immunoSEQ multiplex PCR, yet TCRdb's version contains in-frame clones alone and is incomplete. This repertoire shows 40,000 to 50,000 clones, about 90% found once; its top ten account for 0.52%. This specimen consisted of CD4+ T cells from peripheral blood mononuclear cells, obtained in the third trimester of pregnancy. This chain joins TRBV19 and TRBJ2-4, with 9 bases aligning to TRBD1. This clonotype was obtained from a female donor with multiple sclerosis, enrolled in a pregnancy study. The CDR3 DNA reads TGTGCCACCTCCGCGGACAGGGGAAACATTCAGTACTTC. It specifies CATSADRGNIQYF.